The clone carrying this T cell receptor beta chain was detected a few times. This CDR3 has 15 residues. Germline V CDR1 and CDR2: MNHEY, SVGAGI. Trimming cost V 6 bases and J 4 bases; bases outside gene matches: 11. Original processing methods: Reference gene primer amplification in the assay estimated nucleated cell counts. Assay: immunoSEQ multiplex PCR; the TCRdb copy retains only in-frame clones and omits some. V and J calls and clone size are as listed in that table; D and trimming were resolved from the DNA. The repertoire holds fewer than 350,000 clones, with less than 90% as singletons. This sample was included in a study of blood T cell repertoires in COVID-19. Study as a whole: Specimens from acute and convalescent COVID-19 originated in the United States, Italy and Spain.

Sequenced input: peripheral blood. The chain employs TRBV6-5 and TRBJ1-1, with 7 bases matching TRBD1. This receptor was identified in a woman in her 70s with COVID-19, enrolled during active disease. CDR3: CASRGGWTGATEAFF. The CDR3 coding sequence is TGTGCCAGCAGGGGGGGATGGACAGGAGCCACTGAAGCTTTCTTT.